Listed below are T cell receptor beta chains from one sample, sequenced in a study of T cell repertoires in cytomegalovirus infection. TCRdb passed the reads through MiXCR, listing each CDR3 protein once. Of 700,000 to 850,000 distinct CDR3 sequences listed, approximately 32% are singletons. No cognate antigen is known for these TCRs. The material was cultured CD8+ T cells from PBMCs, obtained from culture after CMV antigen stimulation. These receptors originate from a human donor in good health (CMV status not recorded). Some clones in this sample may be carry-over from other donors' samples. CDR3s include the opening cysteine and the closing phenylalanine or tryptophan. Fields, in order: V gene, J gene, D gene, clone size, CDR3 protein, CDR3 DNA. D genes are given only for firm matches. Where a row states a size, it is once, few, many or the class of an expanded clone; other rows omit it.

v_call: TRBV2; j_call: TRBJ2-7; d_call: .; clone_size: few; cdr3_aa: CASSGDTNSYEQYF; cdr3_nt: TGTGCCAGCAGTGGTGACACGAACTCCTACGAGCAGTACTTC
v_call: TRBV6-1; j_call: TRBJ1-1; d_call: .; clone_size: .; cdr3_aa: CASIGETEAFF; cdr3_nt: TGTGCCAGCATAGGGGAGACTGAAGCTTTCTTT
v_call: TRBV7-2; j_call: TRBJ1-1; d_call: .; clone_size: many; cdr3_aa: CASSLTWFRQAGGTEAFF; cdr3_nt: TGTGCCAGCAGCTTAACGTGGTTCAGACAGGCCGGGGGGACTGAAGCTTTCTTT
v_call: TRBV19; j_call: TRBJ2-1; d_call: .; clone_size: .; cdr3_aa: CASSNDRNSYNEQFF; cdr3_nt: TGTGCCAGTAGTAACGACAGGAACTCCTACAATGAGCAGTTCTTC
v_call: TRBV7-9; j_call: TRBJ2-3; d_call: TRBD1; clone_size: .; cdr3_aa: CASSLSPGQGYSDTQYF; cdr3_nt: TGTGCCAGCAGCTTATCTCCGGGACAGGGGTATAGTGATACGCAGTATTTT
v_call: TRBV11-2; j_call: TRBJ1-2; d_call: .; clone_size: .; cdr3_aa: CASSLEGILYGYTF; cdr3_nt: TGTGCCAGCAGCTTAGAGGGGATACTCTATGGCTACACCTTC
v_call: TRBV7-6; j_call: TRBJ1-1; d_call: .; clone_size: few; cdr3_aa: CASSFFPSSAREGTEAFF; cdr3_nt: TGTGCCAGCAGCTTTTTCCCCTCGTCGGCCAGGGAGGGCACTGAAGCTTTCTTT
v_call: TRBV7-2; j_call: TRBJ2-5; d_call: .; clone_size: many; cdr3_aa: CASSLEVLAYQETQYF; cdr3_nt: TGTGCCAGCAGCTTAGAAGTTCTAGCGTACCAAGAGACCCAGTACTTC
v_call: TRBV14; j_call: TRBJ1-3; d_call: TRBD1; clone_size: few; cdr3_aa: CASSHRDRRSGNTIYF; cdr3_nt: TGTGCCAGCAGCCACCGGGACAGACGCTCTGGAAACACCATATATTTT
v_call: TRBV14; j_call: TRBJ2-1; d_call: TRBD2; clone_size: few; cdr3_aa: CASSAGGLSEQFF; cdr3_nt: TGTGCCAGCAGCGCGGGGGGATTGAGTGAGCAGTTCTTC
v_call: TRBV7-3; j_call: TRBJ1-1; d_call: .; clone_size: .; cdr3_aa: CASSLRRERGTEAFF; cdr3_nt: TGTGCCAGCAGTCTCCGCAGGGAGCGGGGAACTGAAGCTTTCTTT
v_call: TRBV20-1; j_call: TRBJ2-1; d_call: .; clone_size: .; cdr3_aa: CSARDPGLIFSYNEQFF; cdr3_nt: TGCAGTGCTAGAGATCCCGGACTTATCTTCTCCTACAATGAGCAGTTCTTC
v_call: TRBV29-1; j_call: TRBJ1-2; d_call: TRBD1; clone_size: few; cdr3_aa: CSGEGQGPHNYGYTF; cdr3_nt: TGCAGCGGGGAGGGACAGGGACCTCATAACTATGGCTACACCTTC
v_call: TRBV27; j_call: TRBJ2-5; d_call: TRBD1; clone_size: .; cdr3_aa: CASSFLDRGGETQYF; cdr3_nt: TGTGCCAGCAGTTTCCTGGACAGGGGTGGAGAGACCCAGTACTTC
v_call: TRBV13; j_call: TRBJ2-7; d_call: .; clone_size: .; cdr3_aa: CASSSPGREQYF; cdr3_nt: TGTGCCAGCAGCTCCCCCGGAAGGGAGCAGTACTTC